This TCR beta chain derives from a study of blood T cells in healthy people across ages. Findings and caveats of the study: Long-lived donors exceeded aged donors in naive CD4+ cells and diversity.

A second PCR, run for roughly 7 to 12 cycles, used a sample-barcoded 5' primer plus a J-beta primer mix. MiXCR, applied by TCRdb to the 5' RACE reads, yields one record per CDR3 protein. Here the sample spans 1 million or so distinct CDR3 sequences, 20% to 25% being singletons. This clonotype occurred a few times. Its target is not known. This sample also belongs to another study, concerning T cells of mothers and their children. That report adds: The overlap seen between related mothers and children slightly exceeded that of unrelated pairs, though not significantly.

This TCR came from a girl aged 2-10 years in good health. The sequencing input was blood.

CDR3 region: CSARRDLLGNIQYF. DNA for the CDR3: TGCAGTGCTCGACGGGACTTACTTGGAAACATTCAGTACTTC. The chain has TRBV20-1 and TRBJ2-4; tentatively, D is TRBD2 (6 bases). The CDR3 runs to 14 residues. The V gene lost 5 bases and the J gene lost 6 bases, with 17 bases spanning the gap. CDR1 and CDR2 from the germline V gene are DFQATT and SNEGSKA (reference sequence).